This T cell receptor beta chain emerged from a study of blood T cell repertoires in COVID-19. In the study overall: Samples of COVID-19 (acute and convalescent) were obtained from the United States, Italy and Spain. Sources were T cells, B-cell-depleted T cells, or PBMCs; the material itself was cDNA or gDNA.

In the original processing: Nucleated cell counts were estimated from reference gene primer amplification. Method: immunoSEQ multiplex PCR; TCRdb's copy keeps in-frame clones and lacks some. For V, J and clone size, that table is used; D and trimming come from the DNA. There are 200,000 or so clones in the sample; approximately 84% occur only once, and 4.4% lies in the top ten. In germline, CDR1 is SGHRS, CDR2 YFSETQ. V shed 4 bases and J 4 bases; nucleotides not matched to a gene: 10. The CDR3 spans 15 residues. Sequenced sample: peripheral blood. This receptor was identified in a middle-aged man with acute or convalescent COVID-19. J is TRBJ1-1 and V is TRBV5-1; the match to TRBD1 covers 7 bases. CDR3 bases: TGCGCCAGCAGCCGTGGCGGGACAGCGAGCACTGAAGCTTTCTTT. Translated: CASSRGGTASTEAFF.